This TCR beta chain was identified in a study of graft-versus-host responses after intestinal transplantation. Study in general: Recipients across the board were started on anti-thymocyte globulin induction, then kept on tacrolimus and steroids for around three years. Regarding the study as a whole: Early post-transplant HvG declines tracked with peak circulating GvH clone levels. The presence of high graft-versus-host to host-versus-graft clonal ratios in allografts characterized patients with graft-donor T cell macrochimerism.

TCRdb's copy holds only in-frame clones and misses some; the assay was immunoSEQ multiplex PCR. The data hold tens of thousands of clones, with approximately 94% observed a single time. The CDR3 length is 17 residues. With regard to this clone: As yet, its antigen is unknown.

The chain is built from TRBV1 and TRBJ2-1; the listed D gene, TRBD2, was not tested against the DNA. TRBV1 represents a pseudogene. This sequence was found in a human donor who received an intestinal transplant. Sequencing was performed on unstimulated CD8+ T cells sorted from spleen or lymph node cells, taken before intestinal transplant. This chain's CDR3 is CTSSQDQRGSSYNEQFF. The CDR3 nucleotides read TGCACCAGCAGCCAAGATCAGCGGGGGAGCTCCTACAATGAGCAGTTCTTC.